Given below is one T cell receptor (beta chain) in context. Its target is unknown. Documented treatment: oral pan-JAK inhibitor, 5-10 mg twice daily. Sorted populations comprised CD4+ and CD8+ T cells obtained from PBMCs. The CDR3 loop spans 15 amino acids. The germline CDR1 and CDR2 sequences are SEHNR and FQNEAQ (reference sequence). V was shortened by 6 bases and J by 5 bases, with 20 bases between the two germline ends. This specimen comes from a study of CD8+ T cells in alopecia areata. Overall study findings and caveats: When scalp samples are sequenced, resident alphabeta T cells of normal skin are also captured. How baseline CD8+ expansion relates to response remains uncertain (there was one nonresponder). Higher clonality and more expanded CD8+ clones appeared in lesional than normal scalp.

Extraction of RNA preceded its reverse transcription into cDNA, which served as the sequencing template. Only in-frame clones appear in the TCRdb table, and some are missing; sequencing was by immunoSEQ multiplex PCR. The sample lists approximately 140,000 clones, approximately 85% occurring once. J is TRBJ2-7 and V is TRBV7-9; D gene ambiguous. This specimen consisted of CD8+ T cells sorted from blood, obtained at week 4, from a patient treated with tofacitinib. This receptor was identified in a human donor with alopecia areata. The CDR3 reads CASSEAPHGFNEQYF. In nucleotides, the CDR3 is TGTGCCAGCAGTGAAGCCCCCCACGGGTTCAACGAGCAGTACTTC. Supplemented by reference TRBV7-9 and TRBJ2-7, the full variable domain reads DTGVSQNPRHKITKRGQNVTFRCDPISEHNRLYWYRQTLGQGPEFLTYFQNEAQLEKSRLLSDRFSAERPKGSFSTLEIQRTEQGDSAMYLCASSEAPHGFNEQYFGPGTRLTVT.